These 14 T cell receptor beta chains originate from one sample sequenced in a study of blood T cell repertoires in COVID-19. Libraries were prepared by immunoSEQ multiplex PCR; TCRdb keeps only in-frame clonotypes and omits some of them. The data contain 150,000 to 200,000 clones, 80% to 90% of them seen just once; the ten biggest clones take up about 3.3%. Sequenced material: peripheral blood. All receptors derive from a man in his sixties with acute or convalescent COVID-19.

The rearrangement links TRBV7-2 to TRBJ2-5, with D possibly being TRBD2 (6 bases). There are 14 residues in the CDR3. Germline CDR1 and CDR2: SGHTA and FQGNSA. Trimming took off 4 bases at V and 7 bases at J, with 16 bases between the two ends. The CDR3 region has the DNA TGTGCCAGCAGCTCCCGGGACTCGGGAGCGACCCAGTACTTC. It codes for CASSSRDSGATQYF.

The chain is built from TRBV5-5 and TRBJ2-6; 7 bases are a match to TRBD2. Germline values: CDR1 SGHKS, CDR2 YYEKEE (reference sequence). This CDR3 has 19 residues. Trimming at V came to 0 bases and at J to 0 bases, leaving 9 bases not matched to a gene. The CDR3 reads CASSLEVAGLSSGANVLTF. In DNA form, the CDR3 reads TGTGCCAGCAGCTTGGAGGTCGCGGGACTAAGCTCTGGGGCCAACGTCCTGACTTTC.

The rearrangement uses TRBV19 and TRBJ2-6; D is perhaps TRBD1 (6 bases). The CDR3 has 15 amino acids. CDR1 and CDR2 (germline): LNHDA, SQIVND (reference sequence). V was trimmed by 5 bases and J by 4 bases, leaving 12 bases between them. The CDR3 loop reads CASSVTGSGANVLTF. The CDR3 DNA reads TGTGCCAGTAGTGTTACAGGGTCGGGGGCCAACGTCCTGACTTTC.

The chain joins TRBV7-9 to TRBJ2-1; weak D call: TRBD1 (6 bases). V was trimmed by 3 bases and J by 8 bases, leaving 14 bases between them. Looked up from germline, CDR1 is SEHNR and CDR2 is FQNEAQ (reference sequence). The CDR3 consists of 14 residues. The CDR3 protein is CASSFTRGVDEQFF. In DNA, the CDR3 is TGTGCCAGCAGCTTCACCAGGGGAGTGGATGAGCAGTTCTTC. Full variable domain (rest looked up from reference TRBV7-9 and TRBJ2-1): DTGVSQNPRHKITKRGQNVTFRCDPISEHNRLYWYRQTLGQGPEFLTYFQNEAQLEKSRLLSDRFSAERPKGSFSTLEIQRTEQGDSAMYLCASSFTRGVDEQFFGPGTRLTVL.

A few counts support this clone. The CDR3 loop reads CASSLDGRRMPLHF. Written as DNA, the CDR3 is TGTGCCAGCAGTTTAGATGGCAGGAGGATGCCCCTCCACTTT. This chain connects TRBV27 to TRBJ1-6; no reliable D call. The CDR3 is 14 residues long. Germline CDR1 and CDR2: MNHEY and SMNVEV (reference sequence). V lost 2 bases and J lost 13, with 15 bases in between.

The CDR3 region has the DNA TGTGCCAGCGGGGCAGTCTACGAGCAGTACTTC. Protein: CASGAVYEQYF. This chain connects TRBV2 to TRBJ2-7, with TRBD1 as a possible D gene (5 bases). CDR1 is SNHLY, CDR2 FYNNEI, per germline. The CDR3 contains 11 residues. With 8 bases removed from V and 3 bases from J, the gap between germline ends came to 8 bases.

J is TRBJ2-7 and V is TRBV5-4; 9 bases map to TRBD1. CDR1 is SGHNT, CDR2 YYREEE, per germline (reference sequence). The CDR3 length is 15 residues. J was trimmed by 5 bases and V by 1 base; bases with no gene match: 7. The CDR3 bases are TGTGCCAGCAGCTTGCCAGGGACAGGGTCCCACGAGCAGTACTTC. Translating gives CASSLPGTGSHEQYF.

This chain connects TRBV25-1 to TRBJ2-7; no clear D. This CDR3 region has 14 residues. Trimming stripped 4 bases from V and 6 bases from J, with 16 bases between. Germline V gives CDR1 MGHDK, CDR2 SYGVNS. DNA for the CDR3: TGTGCCAGCAGTGCACTTGACGGAGCGACCGAGCAGTACTTC. Translated: CASSALDGATEQYF.

The rearrangement links TRBV19 to TRBJ2-1, with 12 bases identical to TRBD2. Germline V gene data show CDR1 as LNHDA and CDR2 as SQIVND (reference sequence). CDR3 length: 15 residues. Trimming at V came to 7 bases and at J to 8 bases, leaving 9 bases not matched to a gene. Here the CDR3 DNA reads TGTGCCAGTACCCAAGGACTAGCGGGATCGCATGAGCAGTTCTTC. It translates to CASTQGLAGSHEQFF.

The chain is built from TRBV4-1 and TRBJ2-3, with 12 bases fitting TRBD1. CDR1 and CDR2 from the germline V gene are MGHRA and YSYEKL. Trimming removed 1 base from V and 6 bases from J; junction bases left unmatched: 2. The CDR3 totals 15 residues. CDR3 sequence: CASSQGDRGPDTQYF. CDR3 sequence (DNA): TGCGCCAGCAGCCAAGGGGACAGGGGGCCGGATACGCAGTATTTT.

This clone was seen only a few times. The chain uses TRBV27 and TRBJ1-1; the D is unclear. Per germline, CDR1 MNHEY and CDR2 SMNVEV (reference sequence). The CDR3 has 14 residues. V dropped 2 bases and J dropped 5 bases, with 12 bases sitting between them. CDR3 residues: CASSLEGAGTEAFF. In nucleotides, the CDR3 is TGTGCCAGCAGTTTAGAGGGCGCGGGAACTGAAGCTTTCTTT.

The V call is TRBV7-2, the J call TRBJ2-3; 8 positions match TRBD2. This CDR3 spans 16 amino acids. The V gene's germline CDR1 is SGHTA and CDR2 FQGNSA. V lost 1 base to trimming and J lost 1 base; unmatched junction nucleotides: 4. The CDR3 nucleotides read TGTGCCAGCAGCTTAGGCGTTAGCGGGGGCACAGATACGCAGTATTTT. Translating it yields CASSLGVSGGTDTQYF.

The V call is TRBV28, the J call TRBJ1-1; possibly TRBD1 for D (5 bases). V was trimmed by 5 bases and J by 1 base, leaving 11 bases between them. Germline V gene data show CDR1 as MDHEN and CDR2 as SYDVKM. CDR3 length: 14 residues. The CDR3 here is CASSQGLGNTEAFF. The CDR3 nucleotides are TGTGCCAGCAGTCAGGGATTAGGGAACACTGAAGCTTTCTTT. Full variable domain (remainder filled in from reference TRBV28 and TRBJ1-1): DVKVTQSSRYLVKRTGEKVFLECVQDMDHENMFWYRQDPGLGLRLIYFSYDVKMKEKGDIPEGYSVSREKKERFSLILESASTNQTSMYLCASSQGLGNTEAFFGQGTRLTVV.

CDR3 DNA sequence: TGTGCCAGCAGCGTAGGTCCCGCCGCGGTGGAGCAGTACTTC. Its translation: CASSVGPAAVEQYF. The J gene is TRBJ2-7, the V gene TRBV9; D gene ambiguous. V was shortened by 0 bases and J by 7 bases, with 14 bases between the two germline ends. This CDR3 is 14 amino acids long. Germline-derived CDR1 and CDR2 are SGDLS and YYNGEE.